This T cell receptor (beta chain) was observed in a study of PD-L1 blockade in urothelial cancer (dated by TCRdb to 2016 to 2017). Background on the whole study: Therapy was started at some point between 2013 and 2015 for all patients, and atezolizumab 1,200 mg was administered intravenously every 3 weeks. About 85% of the roughly 29 patients were males with bladder-origin urothelial cancer, and about 60% of the 29 reported a prior smoking history. An ECOG performance status of 0 or 1 was recorded for the patients, and 0 to 3 prior chemotherapy regimens had been received by the patients. Blood samples were analyzed 3 weeks after the start of treatment (second dose) and 6 weeks after the start of treatment. Blood samples gave a median of approximately 150,000 T cells and roughly 83,000 unique TCRs, with a median clonality of around 0.08. An exploratory multi-omic analysis was conducted of the somatic, immune and clinical correlates of response to PD-L1 blockade with atezolizumab in urothelial cancer. Pretreatment tumor samples and matched peripheral blood, collected serially before and after atezolizumab treatment, underwent TCR sequencing. Progression-free survival longer than 6 months counted as durable clinical benefit, and TCR features were additionally tested against both progression-free and overall survival. In the same patients, pretreatment tumors underwent whole exome sequencing and RNA sequencing in addition to TCR sequencing. Eight to ten patients achieved durable clinical benefit and about 19 did not. Approximately 29 patients had pretreatment blood TCR-seq, roughly 24 had at least one posttreatment blood collection, and roughly 24 had tumor TCR-seq. Results the study describes overall, beyond this receptor: Patients with durable benefit showed greater expansion of tumor-associated TCR clones in peripheral blood 3 weeks after starting treatment (n of about 21, p = 0.022). A pretreatment peripheral blood TCR clonality below the median was linked to improved progression-free and overall survival. Because the sample size was small (n of about 30) and many exploratory analyses were performed, the results are intended to be hypothesis-generating.

In the paper's terms, the time point label means: peripheral blood 6 weeks after treatment start. A cohort of about 30 patients with locally advanced or metastatic urothelial carcinoma, treated at Memorial Sloan Kettering on a trial protocol, was included. Peripheral blood mononuclear cells were collected from each patient pretreatment and during treatment, giving between 1 and 8 total time points per patient. The Qiagen DNeasy Blood extraction kit was used to purify genomic DNA from total PBMCs and tumor samples. Collected pretreatment and during treatment, PBMCs were isolated and stored as previously described. Synthetic TCR analog templates were spiked into each PCR to estimate absolute template abundance from read counts. The immunoSEQ assay used bias-controlled V and J gene primers to amplify TCRbeta CDR3 regions from genomic DNA. Rearranged TCRbeta segments were sequenced at approximately 20X coverage. As for how the authors treated the data: Clustering was used to correct sequencing errors, and CDR3s were annotated against IMGT so that V, D and J genes could be assigned. Downstream analyses used only productive TCRbeta rearrangements and left out out-of-frame or stop-codon sequences. Clonality was calculated as one minus the Shannon entropy normalized by the log of the number of unique productive sequences. Fisher's exact test with Benjamini-Hochberg correction, at a threshold of adjusted p below 0.01, was used to find clones that differed between time points or between blood and tumor. TCRdb mirrors the immuneACCESS table, restricted to in-frame sequences. Some clones are absent from its copies; in checked studies, under half trace to an unresolved V gene, and the reason for the others is unknown. From that table come the V and J calls and clone size; the DNA was used to work out D and trimming. Recorded for this sample are 90,000 to 130,000 clones; about 91% of them occurred a single time. The ten most abundant clones make up 3.5% to 4.5% of the sample.

This clone has a count of ten or more. The clone's antigen remains unknown. The sample holds no much larger clone one base away, and base qualities are not on file. The CDR3 runs 14 amino acids, cysteine and phenylalanine included. Just the 42-base CDR3 DNA is kept, in frame starting at base 1. Via the germline V gene (reference sequence), CDR1 is MNHEY and CDR2 SMNVEV. V and J are trimmed by 8 bases and 2 bases, and the gene matches miss 6 bases of the junction. This chain is built from TRBV27 and TRBJ2-7; 10 of the junction bases match TRBD2. The sequencing used PBMCs, collected around atezolizumab (anti-PD-L1) treatment. The sequence was obtained from a man aged 60 to 69 with urothelial cancer. The nucleotide sequence reads as follows: TGTGCCAGCCGACTAGCGGGCGACACCTACGAGCAGTACTTC. It encodes CASRLAGDTYEQYF.